The 10 T cell receptor beta chains listed next were all sequenced from one sample in a study of cytomegalovirus exposure and HLA in healthy donors. PCR amplification relied on 60 Vbeta primers (plus 13 Jbeta primers). Profiled with immunoSEQ multiplex PCR; TCRdb holds only in-frame clones, not every one. The sample includes some 200,000 clones, over 75% seen only once; the top ten take 3% to 3.5%. The sample taken for sequencing was PBMCs. These receptors all stem from a female donor in good health and CMV-seronegative.

This clone has just a few counts. The chain links TRBV19 to TRBJ2-2, with D maybe TRBD2 (5 bases). The CDR3 consists of 14 residues. Trimming pared 2 bases from V and 3 bases from J, leaving 7 bases between. Germline loops: CDR1 LNHDA, CDR2 SQIVND (reference sequence). The CDR3 reads CASSISGYTGELFF. The DNA for the CDR3 is TGTGCCAGTAGTATATCGGGGTACACCGGGGAGCTGTTTTTT.

The chain combines TRBV7-6 with TRBJ2-7; the D gene is possibly TRBD2 (6 bases). The CDR3 is made up of 14 amino acids. CDR1 and CDR2 (germline): SGHVS, FNYEAQ. Between the trimmed V and J ends, which lost 5 bases and 4 bases, there was a span of 15 bases. CDR3 in DNA: TGTGCCAGCAGCCTGGGGGGAGGTAATTACGAGCAGTACTTC. Translated, it gives CASSLGGGNYEQYF.

The chain has TRBV30 and TRBJ2-3, with TRBD1 as a possible D gene (5 bases). The CDR3 is 13 amino acids. Germline assignment: CDR1 GTSNPN and CDR2 SVGIG (reference sequence). V was clipped by 4 bases and J by 7 bases, with 15 bases between them. The CDR3 protein is CAWTAQALYTQYF. The CDR3 region has the DNA TGTGCCTGGACAGCACAGGCACTTTATACGCAGTATTTT.

The rearrangement uses TRBV30 and TRBJ1-2; the D gene is possibly TRBD1 (5 bases). The CDR3 is 14 residues long. Germline V CDR1 and CDR2: GTSNPN, SVGIG (reference sequence). V gave up 3 bases and J gave up 4 bases, with 15 bases separating them. The CDR3 loop is CAWRDSYIIYGYTF. The CDR3 bases are TGTGCCTGGAGAGACAGCTACATTATCTATGGCTACACCTTC.

The chain joins TRBV4-3 to TRBJ1-5; no firm D call. In germline, CDR1 is LGHNA, CDR2 YSLEER. V shed 0 bases and J shed 6 bases, with 9 bases lying between them. This CDR3 is built from 14 residues. In DNA form, the CDR3 reads TGCGCCAGCAGCCAAGATACATCCCGTCAGCCCCAGCATTTT. The encoded protein is CASSQDTSRQPQHF.

This clone was seen a single time. Other DNA variants within this sample encode the same CDR3. The V gene is TRBV7-2, the J gene TRBJ2-5; 9 bases fit TRBD1. Germline CDR1 is SGHTA and CDR2 is FQGNSA. Unmatched junction bases numbered 3, after V lost 3 bases and J lost 4 bases. The CDR3 is made up of 14 amino acids. The CDR3 DNA reads TGTGCCAGCAGCTTGGACAGGGGAAGAGAGACCCAGTACTTC. Protein sequence: CASSLDRGRETQYF.

The V gene is TRBV19, the J gene TRBJ2-2, with 8 bases fitting TRBD1. The CDR3 sequence is 15 residues long. The germline CDR1 and CDR2 sequences are LNHDA and SQIVND (reference sequence). J gave up 5 bases and V 1 base, and 3 bases lay outside the gene matches. The CDR3 region is CASSIGRGRTGELFF. CDR3 DNA: TGTGCCAGTAGTATAGGCAGGGGGCGGACCGGGGAGCTGTTTTTT.

CDR3 DNA sequence: TGTGCCAGCAGTTACTATGAGACTGAAGCTTTCTTT. Translating it yields CASSYYETEAFF. This chain links TRBV6-5 with TRBJ1-1; no definite D call. The CDR3 spans 12 residues. V was shortened by 1 base and J by 5 bases, with 5 bases between the two germline ends. CDR1 and CDR2 (germline): MNHEY, SVGAGI.

The J gene is TRBJ1-1, the V gene TRBV4-3; D is undetermined. In germline, CDR1 is LGHNA, CDR2 YSLEER. The CDR3 sequence is 13 residues long. Trimming took 1 base from V and 7 from J, leaving 10 bases between them. The CDR3, as DNA: TGCGCCAGCAGCCAAGCTGACCGGGTTGAAGCTTTCTTT. It is translated as CASSQADRVEAFF.

The V gene is TRBV28, the J gene TRBJ1-6; D not resolved. V lost 5 bases and J 10 bases, leaving 12 bases between the germline ends. The CDR3 extends over 13 amino acids. Germline V gene sequence: CDR1 MDHEN, CDR2 SYDVKM. The CDR3 region has the DNA TGTGCCAGCAGTCCAACTAGGGTCTCACCCCTCCACTTT. This translates into CASSPTRVSPLHF.